One and the same sample provided the 6 T cell receptor beta chains below, sequenced in a study of blood T cell repertoires in COVID-19. Assay: immunoSEQ multiplex PCR; the TCRdb copy retains only in-frame clones and omits some. The sample shows approximately 180,000 clones, 84% of them seen only once. Input material: PBMCs or T cells enriched from blood (not recorded which). Receptor source: a man over 45 who had recovered from COVID-19.

The chain couples TRBV5-1 to TRBJ2-3, with D possibly matching TRBD1 (7 bases). V was pared by 0 bases and J by 4 bases, with 12 bases between. CDR1 SGHRS and CDR2 YFSETQ come from the germline V gene. This CDR3 comprises 15 residues. CDR3 bases: TGCGCCAGCAGCTTGGCAGGGGGGAGGTCAGATACGCAGTATTTT. It specifies CASSLAGGRSDTQYF.

The chain carries TRBV19 and TRBJ2-7; 8 bases align to TRBD2. The trim removed 4 bases at V and 2 bases at J, leaving 7 bases unmatched. The CDR3 covers 15 residues. Germline V gene sequence: CDR1 LNHDA, CDR2 SQIVND (reference sequence). This chain's CDR3 is CASSTSPGGTYEQYF. As DNA, the CDR3 is TGTGCCAGTAGTACCTCCCCGGGGGGGACCTACGAGCAGTACTTC.

Here the CDR3 DNA reads TGTGCCAGTAGTATCCTACAGGGGGCCACTGAAGCTTTCTTT. Translating gives CASSILQGATEAFF. This chain uses TRBV19 with TRBJ1-1; 9 bases agree with TRBD1. Germline loops: CDR1 LNHDA, CDR2 SQIVND (reference sequence). The V and J ends lost 3 bases and 4 bases, in that order; junction bases with no gene match: 3. The CDR3 is 14 amino acids.

V gene TRBV6-5 combines with J gene TRBJ2-5, with D unclear. CDR1 and CDR2 from the germline V gene are MNHEY and SVGAGI. V was cut by 2 bases and J by 5 bases, with 9 bases left in between. There are 13 residues in the CDR3. Here the CDR3 reads CASSYDSGETQYF. In DNA form, the CDR3 reads TGTGCCAGCAGTTACGACTCTGGTGAGACCCAGTACTTC.

The rearrangement uses TRBV28 and TRBJ1-3, with unresolved D. Trimming left V 7 bases short and J 0 bases short, with 7 bases between. The CDR3 has 13 residues. Germline V gene lookup returns CDR1 MDHEN and CDR2 SYDVKM. CDR3 nucleotides: TGTGCCAGCATCCTCTCCTCTGGAAACACCATATATTTT. This encodes CASILSSGNTIYF.

The chain has TRBV5-6 and TRBJ1-4, with D unclear. This CDR3 comprises 12 residues. Trimming left V 2 bases short and J 8 bases short, with 7 bases between. Germline values: CDR1 SGHDT, CDR2 YYEEEE. The CDR3 coding sequence is TGTGCCAGCAGCTTAAGGCGGGAAAAACTGTTTTTT. Translating it yields CASSLRREKLFF.